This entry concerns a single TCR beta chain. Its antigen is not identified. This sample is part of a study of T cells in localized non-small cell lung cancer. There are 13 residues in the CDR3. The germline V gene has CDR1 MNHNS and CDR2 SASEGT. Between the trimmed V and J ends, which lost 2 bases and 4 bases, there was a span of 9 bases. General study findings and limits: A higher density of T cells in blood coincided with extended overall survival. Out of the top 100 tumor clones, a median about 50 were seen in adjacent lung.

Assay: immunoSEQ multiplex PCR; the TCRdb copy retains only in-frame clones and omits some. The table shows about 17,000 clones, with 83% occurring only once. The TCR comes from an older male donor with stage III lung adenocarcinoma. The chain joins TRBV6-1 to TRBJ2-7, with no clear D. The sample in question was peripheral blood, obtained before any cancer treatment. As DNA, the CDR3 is TGTGCCAGCAGTGAAAAAGCCCAGTACGAGCAGTACTTC. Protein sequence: CASSEKAQYEQYF.